This TCR beta chain was identified in a study of T cell repertoires in cytomegalovirus infection. Study-level background: Well-studied HLA-B-restricted CMV epitopes were used in the study alongside recently identified HLA-C-restricted ones. The public TCR beta signatures pointed to both CMV infection and matching HLA type.

Germline values: CDR1 SEHNR, CDR2 FQNEAQ (reference sequence). V shed 4 bases, J shed 4 bases, and the junction held 4 bases outside the gene matches. The CDR3 is 14 residues long. Points from the study as a whole: What dominated the ex vivo response were HLA-C-restricted CMV-specific TCR beta clonotypes.

One entry per CDR3 protein, called by TCRdb with MiXCR from the reads. This sample has 450,000 to 600,000 distinct CDR3 sequences, with approximately 40% found just once. Of note for this clonotype: As yet, its antigen is unknown.

The V gene is TRBV7-9, the J gene TRBJ1-2; 9 positions agree with TRBD1. Sequenced here: cultured PBMCs, sampled from culture after CMV antigen stimulation. This TCR came from a human donor in good health (CMV status not recorded). Some clones in this sample may be carry-over from other donors' samples. CDR3 amino acids: CASSSDRGFYGYTF. The CDR3 DNA reads as TGTGCCAGCAGCTCGGACAGGGGCTTCTATGGCTACACCTTC. Full variable domain (rest looked up from reference TRBV7-9 and TRBJ1-2): DTGVSQNPRHKITKRGQNVTFRCDPISEHNRLYWYRQTLGQGPEFLTYFQNEAQLEKSRLLSDRFSAERPKGSFSTLEIQRTEQGDSAMYLCASSSDRGFYGYTFGSGTRLTVV.